This TCR beta chain was obtained from a study of T cells in women clearing cervical HPV infection (dated by TCRdb to between 2018 and 2020). Background on the whole study: Cases were approximately 25 women with histologically confirmed HPV16-related CIN3 or worse, including a couple of invasive cancers. The roughly 25 controls were women who cleared a single incident HPV16 infection within 12 months without developing precancer or cancer. Case blood was taken at the visit when the lesion was first identified, whereas control blood was taken when infection was no longer detected. Among cases, blood sampling came a median of roughly 150 days after lesion detection, with an interquartile range of roughly 80 to 220 days. Because only a few women had HLA typing data, the possibility that HLA type acted as a confounder could not be ruled out. This exploratory proof-of-principle case-control study, nested within the Guanacaste HPV Natural History Study in Costa Rica, compared TCR repertoires among women with different cervical HPV16 outcomes. Cases and controls were matched on year of sample collection and on age within five years. Median age was roughly 32 years in cases versus roughly 37 in controls, and baseline characteristics did not differ significantly. In the parent cohort, about 10,000 women aged 18 or older were enrolled in Guanacaste, Costa Rica, during 1993 to 1994 and then followed for approximately 7 years. Five blinded duplicates per group were added as quality controls, giving 60 or so samples: 50 or so participants and around ten replicates. Study-level results and caveats: Cases had lower TRBV6-7 relative abundance than controls (approximately 0.1% versus 0.16%; Bonferroni P = 0.0008). By combining richness with V gene abundances, random forest classifiers separated cases from controls with an estimated AUC of about 0.86. Because T-cell numbers per sample were unknown, differences in richness could reflect varying T-cell content rather than repertoire biology. The cross-sectional design could not show whether the associations came before the infection or were a result of it, and neither effector/memory subsets nor HPV-specific T cells were isolated. Significantly higher TCR repertoire richness was observed in CIN3+ cases than in controls across sequencing depths, whereas no difference in evenness was found.

Every participant had a single incident cervical HPV16 infection, and women with prevalent HPV16 infections were excluded. Cervical HPV DNA was detected with MY09/MY11 PCR, and genotyping was done by dot-blot hybridization. Roughly 16 mL of heparinized blood were centrifuged, and the buffy coat was split into aliquots, frozen at -30 degrees C, and then kept at -80 degrees C. Genomic DNA was extracted from buffy coat specimens using QIAGEN kits. The germline V gene provides CDR1 SGHAT and CDR2 FQNNGV. Between the V and J ends, shortened by 8 bases and 4 bases respectively, the junction contains 19 bases. Reading from cysteine to phenylalanine, the CDR3 counts 15 amino acids. The DNA covers only part of the CDR3, 36 bases in frame from base 1. The immunoSEQ assay used multiplex PCR to amplify TCR beta CDR3 regions from an average of about 1,200 ng of genomic DNA per sample. The assay corrected primer bias using a complete synthetic TCR repertoire to establish an amplification baseline. Amplicons were sequenced on the Illumina platform. In the authors' own workflow: Sequences were error-corrected by clustering with frequency ratios and a modified nearest-neighbor algorithm, then analyzed in the immunoSEQ Analyzer with IMGT gene definitions. At each rarefaction depth, TCR richness and evenness were averaged over 20 rarefaction repeats, and samples with fewer sequences than the depth were excluded. Wilcoxon rank sum tests with FDR correction were used to compare relative abundances of V, D and J genes between the groups. An intraclass correlation of roughly 96% for TCR richness and an average of roughly 76% across 66 gene segments were obtained from the blinded duplicates. The immuneACCESS repertoire file appears here via TCRdb, limited to in-frame rearrangements. These files lack a portion of the clones; in checked studies, under half of the deficit traces to unresolved V genes, and the cause of the others is not known. Clone size and V and J calls were adopted from that table, with D and trimming inferred from the DNA. This sample's clone table shows 44,000 or so clones. The biggest ten clones account for approximately 0.9% of the sample.

In the case of this clone: The antigen it recognizes is unknown. The observed sequence ends 3 residues before the CDR3 terminus, with the missing tail filled in from the germline J gene.

The specimen was blood buffy coat. The rearranged chain carries TRBV11-2 and TRBJ2-3; perhaps TRBD1 is the D gene, with 5 bases matching. This receptor was taken from a woman between 18 and 70 years old with a cervical HPV16 infection that either progressed to CIN3+ or cleared (not recorded which). The CDR3 protein: CASGPLGAASDTQYF. Partial CDR3 DNA: TGTGCCAGCGGGCCCTTAGGGGCGGCCTCAGATACG. Reference TRBV11-2 and TRBJ2-3 genes cover what lies past the CDR3, so the full variable domain is EAGVAQSPRYKIIEKRQSVAFWCNPISGHATLYWYQQILGQGPKLLIQFQNNGVVDDSQLPKDRFSAERLKGVDSTLKIQPAKLEDSAVYLCASGPLGAASDTQYFGPGTRLTVL.